Each of the 19 T cell receptor beta chains below was sequenced from the same sample in a study of shared clonotypes between healthy human individuals. Assay: immunoSEQ multiplex PCR; the TCRdb copy retains only in-frame clones and omits some. The sample carries roughly 590,000 clones, 95% recorded once. Naive CD8 populations comprised CD45RO-negative cells positively selected for CCR7, excluding terminally differentiated effector memory CD45RA+ cells. Sequencing was done on a sample of naive CD8+ T cells sorted from blood. These receptors came from a woman aged 25 to 45 in good health.

This chain joins TRBV5-6 and TRBJ1-2, with no clear D. Trimming removed 4 bases from V and 7 bases from J, with 20 bases in between. From germline, CDR1 is SGHDT and CDR2 YYEEEE. The CDR3 is made up of 15 amino acids. The CDR3 sequence is CASSPAVKVDGGYTF. The CDR3 DNA reads TGTGCCAGCAGCCCGGCCGTTAAGGTTGATGGTGGCTACACCTTC.

V and J are TRBV6-1 and TRBJ2-2, with unresolved D. Trimming removed 4 bases at V and 3 bases at J, with 12 bases between. Looked up from germline, CDR1 is MNHNS and CDR2 is SASEGT. The CDR3 length is 15 residues. The CDR3 loop reads CASSVFTIDTGELFF. CDR3 nucleotides: TGTGCCAGCAGTGTCTTTACTATCGACACCGGGGAGCTGTTTTTT.

J is TRBJ2-1 and V is TRBV19; tentatively, D is TRBD2 (6 bases). CDR3 length: 15 amino acids. Germline V gene sequence: CDR1 LNHDA, CDR2 SQIVND (reference sequence). V gave up 7 bases and J gave up 3 bases, with 16 bases separating them. The chain's CDR3 is CASTPLATNYNEQFF. The CDR3 DNA is TGTGCCAGTACCCCGCTAGCGACCAACTACAATGAGCAGTTCTTC. The variable domain in full, completed from reference TRBV19 and TRBJ2-1, reads DGGITQSPKYLFRKEGQNVTLSCEQNLNHDAMYWYRQDPGQGLRLIYYSQIVNDFQKGDIAEGYSVSREKKESFPLTVTSAQKNPTAFYLCASTPLATNYNEQFFGPGTRLTVL.

The gene calls are TRBV7-9 and TRBJ2-1; 8 bases are a match to TRBD1. V lost 5 bases and J lost 5; bases outside the gene matches: 11. Germline V CDR1 and CDR2: SEHNR, FQNEAQ (reference sequence). This CDR3 comprises 16 residues. DNA of the CDR3: TGTGCCAGCAGCCGTTGGGGGACAGGAGTGAACAATGAGCAGTTCTTC. Its protein product is CASSRWGTGVNNEQFF. The variable domain in full, completed from reference TRBV7-9 and TRBJ2-1, reads DTGVSQNPRHKITKRGQNVTFRCDPISEHNRLYWYRQTLGQGPEFLTYFQNEAQLEKSRLLSDRFSAERPKGSFSTLEIQRTEQGDSAMYLCASSRWGTGVNNEQFFGPGTRLTVL.

A word on this clone: This specimen includes other DNA sequences encoding the same CDR3. The chain carries TRBV28 and TRBJ2-5, with a tentative D call TRBD1 (6 bases). With the DNA end fitting TRBJ2-7 better, the J assignment may be wrong. The V gene's germline CDR1 is MDHEN and CDR2 SYDVKM. This CDR3 spans 13 amino acids. The CDR3 DNA reads TGTGCCAGCAGTATAACAGGGTCCTACGAGCAGTACTTC. It specifies CASSITGSYEQYF.

The V and J genes are TRBV7-9 and TRBJ2-7; unclear D gene. The CDR3 runs to 14 residues. V was pared by 5 bases and J by 1 base, with 12 bases between. The V gene's germline CDR1 is SEHNR and CDR2 FQNEAQ (reference sequence). CDR3 sequence (DNA): TGTGCCAGCAGCCCAGGTCAACGGTCCTACGAGCAGTACTTC. Translated: CASSPGQRSYEQYF.

V and J are TRBV6-5 and TRBJ1-5, with 7 bases lining up with TRBD1. CDR1 is MNHEY, CDR2 SVGAGI, per germline. The trim removed 9 bases at V and 4 bases at J, leaving 12 bases unmatched. CDR3 size: 15 residues. The CDR3: CASSAGTAKNQPQHF. The CDR3 DNA follows: TGTGCCAGTAGCGCCGGGACAGCTAAGAATCAGCCCCAGCATTTT.

The chain is built from TRBV27 and TRBJ2-3; TRBD2 matches at 10 bases. Germline-derived CDR1 and CDR2 are MNHEY and SMNVEV (reference sequence). The CDR3 totals 17 residues. J gave up 1 base and V 5 bases, and 9 bases lay outside the gene matches. The CDR3 nucleotides are TGTGCCAGCAGTACGCAAACCCTAGCGGGAGGCACAGATACGCAGTATTTT. Amino acids: CASSTQTLAGGTDTQYF.

This chain links TRBV4-1 with TRBJ2-5; 12 positions agree with TRBD2. This CDR3 comprises 18 residues. The V segment lost 0 bases and the J segment 7 bases; nucleotides outside the gene matches: 12. Germline CDR1 reads MGHRA; CDR2 reads YSYEKL. DNA for the CDR3: TGCGCCAGCAGCCAAGATTTTAGACTAGCGGGAGTAGGAGGGACCCAGTACTTC. Encoded protein: CASSQDFRLAGVGGTQYF.

The chain links TRBV28 to TRBJ1-2, with TRBD1 identical over 7 bases. CDR1 is MDHEN and CDR2 is SYDVKM in the germline V gene. V lost 3 bases and J lost 0; bases outside the gene matches: 4. There are 15 residues in the CDR3. CDR3 in amino acids: CASSFWDRANYGYTF. The DNA of the CDR3 is TGTGCCAGCAGTTTTTGGGACAGAGCTAACTATGGCTACACCTTC.

The gene calls are TRBV5-1 and TRBJ2-7, with D possibly called TRBD1 or TRBD2 (5 bases each). Trimming stripped 0 bases from V and 2 bases from J, with 12 bases between. The V gene's germline CDR1 is SGHRS and CDR2 YFSETQ. The CDR3 has 15 amino acids. This CDR3 is CASSLAGTDTYEQYF. For the CDR3, the DNA is TGCGCCAGCAGCTTGGCCGGGACGGATACCTACGAGCAGTACTTC.

The V call is TRBV9, the J call TRBJ2-7; 10 nucleotides match TRBD2. Trimming at V came to 4 bases and at J to 1 base, leaving 2 bases not matched to a gene. The CDR3 runs to 14 residues. The V gene's germline CDR1 is SGDLS and CDR2 YYNGEE. CDR3 sequence reads: CASSPSGRSYEQYF. The CDR3 DNA follows: TGTGCCAGCAGCCCTAGCGGGAGATCCTACGAGCAGTACTTC. The variable domain in full, completed from reference TRBV9 and TRBJ2-7, reads DSGVTQTPKHLITATGQRVTLRCSPRSGDLSVYWYQQSLDQGLQFLIQYYNGEERAKGNILERFSAQQFPDLHSELNLSSLELGDSALYFCASSPSGRSYEQYFGPGTRLTVT.

V gene TRBV5-4 combines with J gene TRBJ2-1; 10 bases match TRBD2. The CDR3 is 17 residues long. Germline loops: CDR1 SGHNT, CDR2 YYREEE (reference sequence). J gave up 6 bases and V 5 bases, and 14 bases lay outside the gene matches. Here the CDR3 reads CASSLKEALAGANEQFF. The CDR3 bases are TGTGCCAGCAGTCTGAAGGAGGCGCTAGCGGGAGCCAATGAGCAGTTCTTC.

V and J are TRBV13 and TRBJ1-1; D is possibly TRBD1 (6 bases). V was shortened by 0 bases and J by 7 bases, with 12 bases between the two germline ends. In germline, CDR1 is PRHDT, CDR2 FYEKMQ (reference sequence). The CDR3 is 14 amino acids. This chain's CDR3 is CASSLGPRTDEAFF. The CDR3 DNA is TGTGCCAGCAGCTTAGGACCTAGGACAGATGAAGCTTTCTTT.

The CDR3 reads CASSERLGHEAFF. In DNA, the CDR3 is TGTGCCAGCAGTGAACGGTTGGGCCATGAAGCTTTCTTT. The chain links TRBV6-1 to TRBJ1-1, with D unclear. V lost 2 bases and J 7 bases, leaving 11 bases between the germline ends. This CDR3 region has 13 residues. Germline loops: CDR1 MNHNS, CDR2 SASEGT.

The gene calls are TRBV28 and TRBJ2-1; D might be TRBD1 or TRBD2, each matching 5 bases. The CDR3 length is 14 residues. CDR1 and CDR2 (germline): MDHEN, SYDVKM. With 8 bases removed from V and 0 bases from J, the gap between germline ends came to 11 bases. The CDR3 reads CASQWGSSYNEQFF. In DNA, the CDR3 is TGTGCCAGCCAGTGGGGGAGCTCCTACAATGAGCAGTTCTTC.

The chain links TRBV4-1 to TRBJ2-7; the D is unclear. The V and J ends lost 1 base and 0 bases respectively, with 10 bases between them. CDR1 and CDR2 from the germline V gene are MGHRA and YSYEKL. This CDR3 is built from 15 residues. The CDR3 protein is CASSQGLPTSYEQYF. CDR3 coding DNA: TGCGCCAGCAGCCAAGGACTCCCAACCTCCTACGAGCAGTACTTC.

V gene TRBV27 combines with J gene TRBJ1-4; D gene uncertain. The germline V gene has CDR1 MNHEY and CDR2 SMNVEV (reference sequence). The CDR3 is made up of 14 amino acids. Trimming pared 6 bases from V and 8 bases from J, leaving 16 bases between. The CDR3 bases are TGTGCCAGCAGCCTCAGTGAGTTAAGAGAAAAACTGTTTTTT. Residues: CASSLSELREKLFF.

The rearrangement links TRBV2 to TRBJ2-3; D uncertain. The CDR3 sequence is 15 residues long. CDR1 and CDR2 (germline): SNHLY, FYNNEI. V gave up 2 bases and J gave up 6 bases, with 15 bases separating them. CDR3 sequence reads: CASSERAALGDTQYF. Here the CDR3 DNA reads TGTGCCAGCAGTGAAAGGGCAGCCCTGGGGGATACGCAGTATTTT.